This T cell receptor (beta chain) was identified during a study of pediatric ulcerative colitis. This CDR3 is built from 14 residues. Germline CDR1 reads SGHRS; CDR2 reads YFSETQ. Trimming pared 0 bases from V and 6 bases from J, leaving 12 bases between. Each sample received Survey-level depth of up to 500,000 reads. Using immunoSEQ multiplex PCR, the repertoire was profiled, and TCRdb retains in-frame clones only, with some absent. The table includes roughly 60,000 clones, 85% to 90% detected once. The clonotype was recovered from a boy aged 10-17 years who was a control in a study of pediatric ulcerative colitis. The J gene is TRBJ1-1, the V gene TRBV5-1; D is perhaps TRBD1 (5 bases). Sequences were obtained from blood. Here the CDR3 DNA reads TGCGCCAGCAGCTTGGTTCAGGGTAAGGCTGAAGCTTTCTTT. Its translation is CASSLVQGKAEAFF. The variable domain in full, with the rest retrieved from reference TRBV5-1 and TRBJ1-1, is KAGVTQTPRYLIKTRGQQVTLSCSPISGHRSVSWYQQTPGQGLQFLFEYFSETQRNKGNFPGRFSGRQFSNSRSEMNVSTLELGDSALYLCASSLVQGKAEAFFGQGTRLTVV.